This T cell receptor beta chain was captured in a study of Graves' ophthalmopathy and Graves' hyperthyroidism. J gave up 0 bases and V 3 bases, and 10 bases lay outside the gene matches. CDR1 is SNHLY, CDR2 FYNNEI, per germline. The CDR3 is 18 amino acids. From RNA, the CDR3 regions of TCR beta chains were amplified and sequenced. HTBI-primed RT-PCR formed the first round, and a multiplex PCR formed the second. TCRdb reprocessed the multiplex PCR reads with MiXCR, giving one entry per CDR3 protein. The table lists 600,000 to 950,000 distinct CDR3 sequences, roughly two fifths of them singletons. The rearrangement uses TRBV2 and TRBJ2-7; 11 nucleotides agree with TRBD2. The TCR was taken from an adult man with Graves' ophthalmopathy. Sequencing used peripheral blood. As DNA, the CDR3 is TGTGCCAGCAGTGATTTTGGGACTAGCGGTGTTGGCTCCTACGAGCAGTACTTC. Translating it yields CASSDFGTSGVGSYEQYF.